Shown below are 16 T cell receptor beta chains from a single sample sequenced in a study of shared clonotypes between healthy human individuals. Naive CD8 isolation took CD45RO-negative cells positively selected for CCR7 and excluded terminally differentiated effector memory CD45RA+ cells. Profiling relied on immunoSEQ multiplex PCR, and the TCRdb table lists in-frame clones only, not all of them. The profile shows 560,000 or so clones, 90% to 97% of them singletons. The sample was naive CD8+ T cells sorted from blood. The receptors come from a woman in her 30s in good health.

The chain employs TRBV5-1 and TRBJ2-2; 8 bases map to TRBD1. Germline V gene lookup returns CDR1 SGHRS and CDR2 YFSETQ. After removal of 4 bases from V and 7 bases from J, the junction contained 9 bases not matched to a gene. The length of the CDR3 is 15 residues. In DNA, the CDR3 is TGCGCCAGCAGCCCAGGACAGGGAAGTTTCGGGGAGCTGTTTTTT. Translation: CASSPGQGSFGELFF.

This chain joins TRBV9 and TRBJ1-2; 9 nucleotides line up with TRBD1. V was clipped by 0 bases and J by 2 bases; unmatched bases: 2. This CDR3 has 15 residues. Germline V gene lookup returns CDR1 SGDLS and CDR2 YYNGEE. The CDR3 loop is CASSVAGTGNYGYTF. The DNA of the CDR3 is TGTGCCAGCAGCGTAGCAGGGACAGGGAACTATGGCTACACCTTC.

The rearrangement uses TRBV6-5 and TRBJ1-5; 7 bases fit TRBD1. Germline V gives CDR1 MNHEY, CDR2 SVGAGI. J lost 4 bases, V lost 5 bases, and 8 bases had no gene match. The CDR3 length is 15 residues. Here the CDR3 reads CASSPGGNSNQPQHF. DNA of the CDR3: TGTGCCAGCAGTCCAGGGGGAAATTCTAATCAGCCCCAGCATTTT.

This clone was seen only once. The chain uses TRBV5-6 and TRBJ2-5, with 8 bases aligning to TRBD2. Germline-derived CDR1 and CDR2 are SGHDT and YYEEEE. V trimming: 0 bases; J trimming: 5 bases; junction bases outside the gene matches: 9. This CDR3 has 16 residues. CDR3 protein: CASSLANQREWETQYF. CDR3 DNA sequence: TGTGCCAGCAGCTTGGCCAACCAGCGGGAGTGGGAGACCCAGTACTTC.

Written as DNA, the CDR3 is TGTGCCCTTAGTTCGAACACTGAAGCTTTCTTT. Amino acid sequence: CALSSNTEAFF. The V gene is TRBV7-9, the J gene TRBJ1-1; no definite D call. Germline CDR1 SEHNR, CDR2 FQNEAQ (reference sequence). The CDR3 length is 11 residues. Trimming removed 11 bases at V and 1 base at J, with 8 bases between. The variable domain in full, with the rest retrieved from reference TRBV7-9 and TRBJ1-1, is DTGVSQNPRHKITKRGQNVTFRCDPISEHNRLYWYRQTLGQGPEFLTYFQNEAQLEKSRLLSDRFSAERPKGSFSTLEIQRTEQGDSAMYLCALSSNTEAFFGQGTRLTVV.

The count of this clone is one. The chain joins TRBV7-9 to TRBJ2-7, with 7 bases aligning to TRBD2. This CDR3 is built from 15 residues. V trimming: 5 bases; J trimming: 5 bases; junction bases outside the gene matches: 12. Germline V lookup: CDR1 SEHNR, CDR2 FQNEAQ (reference sequence). The CDR3 is CASSNPPGLIHEQYF. The CDR3 DNA reads as TGTGCCAGCAGCAACCCCCCGGGACTAATCCACGAGCAGTACTTC. Together with reference TRBV7-9 and TRBJ2-7, the CDR3 gives the full variable domain: DTGVSQNPRHKITKRGQNVTFRCDPISEHNRLYWYRQTLGQGPEFLTYFQNEAQLEKSRLLSDRFSAERPKGSFSTLEIQRTEQGDSAMYLCASSNPPGLIHEQYFGPGTRLTVT.

The chain joins TRBV5-4 to TRBJ1-2; D might be TRBD1 (5 bases). Germline CDR1 is SGHNT and CDR2 is YYREEE (reference sequence). This CDR3 is built from 11 residues. The V end was cut by 3 bases, the J end by 6 bases, with 6 bases between. In DNA form, the CDR3 reads TGTGCCAGCAGCTGGGGGAATGGCTACACCTTC. Amino acids: CASSWGNGYTF.

This chain joins TRBV9 and TRBJ2-7; possible D gene TRBD1, 6 bases. Trimming stripped 0 bases from V and 5 bases from J, with 12 bases between. The germline V gene has CDR1 SGDLS and CDR2 YYNGEE. This CDR3 spans 14 amino acids. The DNA of the CDR3 is TGTGCCAGCAGCGTAGGGTCAGGGGCCCACGAGCAGTACTTC. It codes for CASSVGSGAHEQYF.

Note on this clone: Other DNA sequences in the sample encode the same CDR3. The gene calls are TRBV15 and TRBJ2-2; 10 bases fit TRBD1. V lost 5 bases to trimming and J lost 4 bases; unmatched junction nucleotides: 4. CDR1 is LNHNV and CDR2 is YYDKDF in the germline V gene (reference sequence). CDR3 length: 15 residues. The CDR3 loop reads CATSRDRGLTGELFF. DNA of the CDR3: TGTGCCACCAGCCGGGACAGGGGACTCACCGGGGAGCTGTTTTTT.

The rearrangement uses TRBV10-2 and TRBJ1-1; unclear D gene. V lost 5 bases, J lost 8 bases, and 15 bases lay in between. This CDR3 has 13 residues. Germline V gene data show CDR1 as WSHSY and CDR2 as SAAADI. CDR3 in DNA: TGCGCCAGCAGTAACATACCGGGAGACGAAGCTTTCTTT. This codes for CASSNIPGDEAFF.

The chain combines TRBV19 with TRBJ2-1; 9 bases map to TRBD2. The V gene's germline CDR1 is LNHDA and CDR2 SQIVND (reference sequence). V trimming: 4 bases; J trimming: 8 bases; junction bases outside the gene matches: 12. CDR3 length: 16 residues. CDR3 amino acids: CASSSTQGLAWDEQFF. DNA for the CDR3: TGTGCCAGTAGTAGCACACAGGGACTAGCTTGGGATGAGCAGTTCTTC.

This chain connects TRBV28 to TRBJ1-5, with D uncertain. Germline loops: CDR1 MDHEN, CDR2 SYDVKM. Trimming removed 0 bases at V and 0 bases at J, with 15 bases between. This CDR3 has 18 residues. The CDR3 nucleotides are TGTGCCAGCAGTTTATGGGGAGGGCCCCAGAATAGCAATCAGCCCCAGCATTTT. Amino acid sequence: CASSLWGGPQNSNQPQHF.

The CDR3 protein is CARPGQGAVGYTF. In DNA, the CDR3 is TGTGCCAGACCGGGACAGGGGGCCGTTGGCTACACCTTC. The chain has TRBV2 and TRBJ1-2; TRBD1 agrees at 12 bases. V lost 9 bases to trimming and J lost 7 bases; unmatched junction nucleotides: 6. Germline loops: CDR1 SNHLY, CDR2 FYNNEI. The CDR3 totals 13 residues. The complete variable domain, with remaining parts taken from reference TRBV2 and TRBJ1-2, reads EPEVTQTPSHQVTQMGQEVILRCVPISNHLYFYWYRQILGQKVEFLVSFYNNEISEKSEIFDDQFSVERPDGSNFTLKIRSTKLEDSAMYFCARPGQGAVGYTFGSGTRLTVV.

This sequence joins TRBV2 and TRBJ1-5, with D possibly TRBD1 on 5 matching bases. CDR1 is SNHLY and CDR2 is FYNNEI in the germline V gene. Trimming left V 1 base short and J 3 bases short, with 13 bases between. This CDR3 contains 16 residues. DNA for the CDR3: TGTGCCAGCAGTGAAGTGGGTAGGGGCGCCAATCAGCCCCAGCATTTT. This gives the protein CASSEVGRGANQPQHF.

The CDR3 region has the DNA TGTGCCAGCCCATCGTTAACCGGGGAGCTGTTTTTT. It is translated as CASPSLTGELFF. The chain employs TRBV7-6 and TRBJ2-2, with D uncertain. Germline lookup yields CDR1 SGHVS and CDR2 FNYEAQ. The CDR3 spans 12 residues. The germline V and J ends were trimmed by 8 bases and 5 bases, with 9 bases remaining between them.

V usage is TRBV10-3 and J usage is TRBJ2-1; 15 positions match TRBD2. Germline V CDR1 and CDR2: ENHRY, SYGVKD. The CDR3 totals 16 residues. Losses at the gene ends were 0 bases for V and 7 bases for J; bases not matched to a gene: 1. The DNA of the CDR3 is TGTGCCATCAGTGAGTCGGGGACTAGCGGGAGGAATGAGCAGTTCTTC. Protein product: CAISESGTSGRNEQFF.